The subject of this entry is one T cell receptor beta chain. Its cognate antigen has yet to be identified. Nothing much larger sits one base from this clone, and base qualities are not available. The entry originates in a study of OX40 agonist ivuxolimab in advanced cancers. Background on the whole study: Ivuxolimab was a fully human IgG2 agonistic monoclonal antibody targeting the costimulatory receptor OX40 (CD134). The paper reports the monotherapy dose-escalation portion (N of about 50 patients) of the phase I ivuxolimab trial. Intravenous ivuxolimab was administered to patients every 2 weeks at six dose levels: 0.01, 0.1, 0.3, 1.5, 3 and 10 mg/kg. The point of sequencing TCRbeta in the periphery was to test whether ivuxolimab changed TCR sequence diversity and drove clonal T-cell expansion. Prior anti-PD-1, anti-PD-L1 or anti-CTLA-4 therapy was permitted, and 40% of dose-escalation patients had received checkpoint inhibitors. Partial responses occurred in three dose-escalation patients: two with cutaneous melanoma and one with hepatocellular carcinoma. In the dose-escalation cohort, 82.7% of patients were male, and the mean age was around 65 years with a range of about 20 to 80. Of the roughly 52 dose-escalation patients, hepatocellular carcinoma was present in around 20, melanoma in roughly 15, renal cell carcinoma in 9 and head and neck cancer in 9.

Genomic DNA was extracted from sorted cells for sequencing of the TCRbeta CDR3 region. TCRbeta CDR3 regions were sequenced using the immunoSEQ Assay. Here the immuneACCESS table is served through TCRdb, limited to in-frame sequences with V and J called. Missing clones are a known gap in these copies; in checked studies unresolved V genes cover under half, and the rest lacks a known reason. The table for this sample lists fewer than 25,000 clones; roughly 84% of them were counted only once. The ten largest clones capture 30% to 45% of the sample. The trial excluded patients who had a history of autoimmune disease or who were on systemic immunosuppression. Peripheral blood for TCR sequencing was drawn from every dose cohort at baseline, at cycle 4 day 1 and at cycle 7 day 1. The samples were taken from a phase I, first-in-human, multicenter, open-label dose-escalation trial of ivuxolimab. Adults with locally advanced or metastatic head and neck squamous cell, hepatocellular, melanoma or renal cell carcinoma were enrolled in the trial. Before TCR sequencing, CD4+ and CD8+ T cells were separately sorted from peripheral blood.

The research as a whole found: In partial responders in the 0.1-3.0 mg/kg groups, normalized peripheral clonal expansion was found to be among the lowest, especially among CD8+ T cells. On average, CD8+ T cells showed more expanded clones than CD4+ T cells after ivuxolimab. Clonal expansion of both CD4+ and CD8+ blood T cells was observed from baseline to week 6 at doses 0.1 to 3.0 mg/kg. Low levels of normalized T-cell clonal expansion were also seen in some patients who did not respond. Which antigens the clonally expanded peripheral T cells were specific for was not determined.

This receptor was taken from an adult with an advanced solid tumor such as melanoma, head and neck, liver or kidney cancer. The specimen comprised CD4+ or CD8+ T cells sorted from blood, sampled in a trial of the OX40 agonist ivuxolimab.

The nucleotide sequence reads TGTGCCAGCAGCGGGAACAGGGGAGACACTGAAGCTTTCTTT. This codes for CASSGNRGDTEAFF. The chain couples TRBV5-6 to TRBJ1-1; the junction holds 7 bases that match TRBD1. Looking up the germline V gene yields CDR1 SGHDT and CDR2 YYEEEE. From the cysteine up to the phenylalanine, the CDR3 has a length of 14 residues. The entry retains the CDR3 DNA only, 42 bases that are in frame from base 1. Germline trimming: 4 bases from V, 3 bases from J; junction bases outside gene matches: 6. The entire variable domain, with the stretches around the CDR3 drawn from the reference TRBV5-6 and TRBJ1-1 proteins, is DAGVTQSPTHLIKTRGQQVTLRCSPKSGHDTVSWYQQALGQGPQFIFQYYEEEERQRGNFPDRFSGHQFPNYSSELNVNALLLGDSALYLCASSGNRGDTEAFFGQGTRLTVV.